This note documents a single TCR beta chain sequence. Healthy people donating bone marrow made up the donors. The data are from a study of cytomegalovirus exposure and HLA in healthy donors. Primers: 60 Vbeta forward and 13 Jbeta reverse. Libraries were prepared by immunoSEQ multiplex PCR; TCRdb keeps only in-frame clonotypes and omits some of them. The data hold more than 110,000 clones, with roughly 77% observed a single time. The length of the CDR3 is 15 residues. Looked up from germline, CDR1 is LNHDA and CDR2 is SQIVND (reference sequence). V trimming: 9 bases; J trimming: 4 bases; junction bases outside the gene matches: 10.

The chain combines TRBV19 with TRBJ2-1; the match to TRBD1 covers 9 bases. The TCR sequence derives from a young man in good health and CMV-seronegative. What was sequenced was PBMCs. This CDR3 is CASCSGTGLYNEQFF. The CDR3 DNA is TGTGCCAGCTGCTCCGGGACAGGGTTGTACAATGAGCAGTTCTTC. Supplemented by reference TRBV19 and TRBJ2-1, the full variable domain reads DGGITQSPKYLFRKEGQNVTLSCEQNLNHDAMYWYRQDPGQGLRLIYYSQIVNDFQKGDIAEGYSVSREKKESFPLTVTSAQKNPTAFYLCASCSGTGLYNEQFFGPGTRLTVL.